The present entry profiles one T cell receptor (beta chain) with its context. Its cognate antigen is unknown. The table came from immunoSEQ multiplex PCR; TCRdb's copy has only in-frame clones and leaves some out. Of 45,000 to 60,000 clones in the sample, 65% to 80% are singletons; the top ten hold under 7.5%. The V gene end was trimmed by 0 bases and the J gene end by 7 bases; junction bases not matched to a gene: 5. The germline gives CDR1 LNHDA, CDR2 SQIVND (reference sequence). The CDR3 is 15 amino acids. The data were taken from a study of T cell responses to AZD1222 COVID-19 vaccine. Study findings and constraints: Regions 160-218 and 743-854 held dominance among vaccine-associated CD4 TCRs, which spanned spike. Clonal diversity may have been underestimated in mostly white British donors.

The rearrangement joins TRBV19 to TRBJ2-1; 8 bases line up with TRBD2. The TCR comes from an adult in good health. The source was peripheral blood, collected on day 0 of AZD1222 vaccination. The CDR3 sequence: CASSIEAGAINEQFF. DNA for the CDR3: TGTGCCAGTAGTATAGAAGCGGGGGCGATAAATGAGCAGTTCTTC.